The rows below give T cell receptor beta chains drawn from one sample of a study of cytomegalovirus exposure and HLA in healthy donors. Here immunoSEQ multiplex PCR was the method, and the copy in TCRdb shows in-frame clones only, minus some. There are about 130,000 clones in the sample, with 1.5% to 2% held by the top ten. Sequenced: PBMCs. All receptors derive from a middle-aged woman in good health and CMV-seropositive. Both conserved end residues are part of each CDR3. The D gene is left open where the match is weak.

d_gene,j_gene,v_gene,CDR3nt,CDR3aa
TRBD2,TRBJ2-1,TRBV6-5,TGTGCCAGCAGTTTGGGACTAGCCACCAGGGATGAGCAGTTCTTC,CASSLGLATRDEQFF
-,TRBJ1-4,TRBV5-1,TGCGCCAGCAGCTTGGCCTCGGGACATGCAACTAATGAAAAACTGTTTTTT,CASSLASGHATNEKLFF
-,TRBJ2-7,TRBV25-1,TGTGCCAGCAGTTTGGGACTTTACGAGCAGTACTTC,CASSLGLYEQYF
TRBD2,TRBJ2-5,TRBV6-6,TGTGCCAGCAGTTACCGGGGGGGGGAGACCCAGTACTTC,CASSYRGGETQYF
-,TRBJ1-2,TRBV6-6,TGTGCCAGCATCTCGTCGCCCGGAGACTTCAACTATGGCTACACCTTC,CASISSPGDFNYGYTF
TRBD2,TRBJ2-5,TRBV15,TGTGCCACCAGCACGGGAGGGATCGGGGTAGAGACCCAGTACTTC,CATSTGGIGVETQYF
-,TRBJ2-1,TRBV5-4,TGTGCCAGCCTCTCCGGGGAGGGGGACAATGAGCAGTTCTTC,CASLSGEGDNEQFF
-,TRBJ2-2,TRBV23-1,TGCGCCAGCAGTCAATCAGGACGACAGAAAACCAACACCGGGGAGCTGTTTTTT,CASSQSGRQKTNTGELFF
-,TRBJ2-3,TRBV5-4,TGTGCCAGCAGCTTAAGCGGGCCGGGTACCCTTACGCAGTATTTT,CASSLSGPGTLTQYF
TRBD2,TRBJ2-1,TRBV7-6,TGTGCCAGCAGCTTAACGTCCACGGCTAGCGGAGGCAGAGTGAATGAGCAGTTCTTC,CASSLTSTASGGRVNEQFF
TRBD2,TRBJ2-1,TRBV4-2,TGTGCCAGCAGTTCCGCGGGAGGTCACTATGAGCAGTTCTTC,CASSSAGGHYEQFF
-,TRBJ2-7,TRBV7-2,TGTGCCAGCAGACAAATGGGAGAGGGCGAGCAGTACTTC,CASRQMGEGEQYF
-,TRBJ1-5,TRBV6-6,TGTGCCAGCAGTTGGCGACAGGCGGGCAATCAGCCCCAGCATTTT,CASSWRQAGNQPQHF
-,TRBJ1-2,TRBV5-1,TGCGCCAGCAGGGAGGACAGAAACTATGGCTACACCTTC,CASREDRNYGYTF
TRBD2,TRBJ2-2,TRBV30,TGTGCCTGGAGACCGGGAGCGGGGCCCGGGGAGCTGTTTTTT,CAWRPGAGPGELFF
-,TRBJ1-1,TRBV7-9,TGTGCCAGCAGCTGGTACGAAGGGGGAACCCTCATGAACACTGAAGCTTTCTTT,CASSWYEGGTLMNTEAFF
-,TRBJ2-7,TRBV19,TGTGCCAGTAGTATGACAGAAGCCTACGAGCAGTACTTC,CASSMTEAYEQYF
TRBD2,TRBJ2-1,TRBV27,TGTGCCAGCAGTTTACTAGCGGGAGCGAGGGCTGAGCAGTTCTTC,CASSLLAGARAEQFF
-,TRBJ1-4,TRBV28,TGTGCCAGCAGCAACGCAGGGTCAACTAATGAAAAACTGTTTTTT,CASSNAGSTNEKLFF
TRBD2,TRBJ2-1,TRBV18,TGTGCCAGCTCACCTCGCGGACTAGCCGGAGGAGATGAGCAGTTCTTC,CASSPRGLAGGDEQFF